These 22 T cell receptor beta chains share one sample of origin, sequenced in a study of blood T cell repertoires in COVID-19. Clones were read by immunoSEQ multiplex PCR, and TCRdb kept only the in-frame ones, dropping some. Altogether about 200,000 clones are present, 70% to 90% being singletons, with the ten largest covering 3% to 3.5%. Sequenced: peripheral blood. These receptors were obtained from a man in his fifties or sixties with acute or convalescent COVID-19.

The rearrangement joins TRBV12-5 to TRBJ2-3; TRBD2 might be the D (6 bases). This CDR3 contains 13 residues. Germline V gene sequence: CDR1 LGHNT, CDR2 FRNRAP. Trimming took off 2 bases at V and 3 bases at J, with 6 bases between the two ends. CDR3 in DNA: TGTGCTAGTGGTTTGAGCGGGACAGATACGCAGTATTTT. Its protein is CASGLSGTDTQYF.

V gene TRBV30 combines with J gene TRBJ1-1, with 7 bases lining up with TRBD1. This CDR3 has 14 residues. Germline CDR1 and CDR2: GTSNPN and SVGIG (reference sequence). V lost 3 bases to trimming and J lost 2 bases; unmatched junction nucleotides: 6. CDR3 loop: CAWSPGTVNTEAFF. The CDR3 DNA reads TGTGCCTGGAGCCCGGGGACAGTTAACACTGAAGCTTTCTTT. The full variable domain, in which reference TRBV30 and TRBJ1-1 provide the parts outside the CDR3, is SQTIHQWPATLVQPVGSPLSLECTVEGTSNPNLYWYRQAAGRGLQLLFYSVGIGQISSEVPQNLSASRPQDRQFILSSKKLLLSDSGFYLCAWSPGTVNTEAFFGQGTRLTVV.

The chain uses TRBV6-6 and TRBJ2-5; TRBD1 agrees at 7 bases. Unmatched junction bases numbered 9, after V lost 6 bases and J lost 5 bases. CDR1 MNHNY and CDR2 SVGAGI come from the germline V gene (reference sequence). The CDR3 is 14 amino acids. CDR3 nucleotide sequence: TGTGCCAGCAGCCTCGGGACAGTCAAGGAGACCCAGTACTTC. Translated, it gives CASSLGTVKETQYF.

CDR3 DNA: TGTGCCTGGACCGTGGGACAGATAACTGCTAACTATGGCTACACCTTC. This codes for CAWTVGQITANYGYTF. V and J are TRBV30 and TRBJ1-2; 7 nucleotides agree with TRBD1. This CDR3 region has 16 residues. J was trimmed by 0 bases and V by 4 bases; bases with no gene match: 11. From germline, CDR1 is GTSNPN and CDR2 SVGIG (reference sequence).

The genes are TRBV28 and TRBJ1-2, with D maybe TRBD1 (5 bases). The CDR3 extends over 12 amino acids. The germline CDR1 and CDR2 sequences are MDHEN and SYDVKM. V was trimmed by 1 base and J by 14 bases, leaving 14 bases between them. The CDR3 sequence: CASSLSPAGITF. The CDR3 coding sequence is TGTGCCAGCAGTTTATCCCCCGCAGGGATAACCTTC.

The chain employs TRBV29-1 and TRBJ2-7, with 10 nucleotides matching TRBD1. V lost 0 bases, J lost 0 bases, and 5 bases stayed unmatched. Per germline, CDR1 SQVTM and CDR2 ANQGSEA. This CDR3 has 16 residues. This CDR3 reads CSVEDPGTGVSYEQYF. The CDR3 DNA follows: TGCAGCGTTGAAGATCCCGGGACAGGGGTCTCCTACGAGCAGTACTTC.

This clone was seen only once. The chain joins TRBV28 to TRBJ1-4; no clear D gene. CDR1 is MDHEN and CDR2 is SYDVKM in the germline V gene. The CDR3 totals 15 residues. Between the trimmed V and J ends, which lost 5 bases and 0 bases, there was a span of 10 bases. The CDR3 loop is CASSMGSATNEKLFF. Here the CDR3 DNA reads TGTGCCAGCAGTATGGGCTCAGCAACTAATGAAAAACTGTTTTTT.

This clone is a singleton in its sample. The chain is built from TRBV5-1 and TRBJ2-6, with 8 positions matching TRBD1. CDR1 SGHRS and CDR2 YFSETQ come from the germline V gene. CDR3 length: 17 residues. With 3 bases clipped from V and 0 bases from J, the junction kept 5 bases outside the gene matches. The CDR3 DNA follows: TGCGCCAGCAGCTCGGGACAGGCCCCCTCTGGGGCCAACGTCCTGACTTTC. It translates to CASSSGQAPSGANVLTF.

The gene calls are TRBV29-1 and TRBJ2-4, with D uncertain. There are 15 residues in the CDR3. The V gene lost 3 bases and the J gene lost 2 bases, with 14 bases spanning the gap. Germline V lookup: CDR1 SQVTM, CDR2 ANQGSEA. The CDR3 here is CSVDVTMRSKNIQYF. The CDR3 DNA reads as TGCAGCGTTGACGTCACCATGAGATCCAAAAACATTCAGTACTTC.

The V and J genes are TRBV5-1 and TRBJ1-2; 8 nucleotides agree with TRBD1. Germline V gene lookup returns CDR1 SGHRS and CDR2 YFSETQ. This CDR3 has 15 amino acids. Trimming at V came to 2 bases and at J to 4 bases, leaving 7 bases not matched to a gene. The CDR3 here is CASSLQPQGGYGYTF. DNA for the CDR3: TGCGCCAGCAGCTTACAGCCACAGGGGGGCTATGGCTACACCTTC. The full variable domain, completed using reference TRBV5-1 and TRBJ1-2, is KAGVTQTPRYLIKTRGQQVTLSCSPISGHRSVSWYQQTPGQGLQFLFEYFSETQRNKGNFPGRFSGRQFSNSRSEMNVSTLELGDSALYLCASSLQPQGGYGYTFGSGTRLTVV.

V usage is TRBV29-1 and J usage is TRBJ2-7; perhaps TRBD1 as D (5 bases). V lost 7 bases and J 6 bases, leaving 13 bases between the germline ends. Germline V gene sequence: CDR1 SQVTM, CDR2 ANQGSEA. CDR3 length: 11 residues. The CDR3 spells CSAVQGSEQYF. As DNA, the CDR3 is TGCAGCGCCGTGCAGGGATCCGAGCAGTACTTC.

The genes are TRBV29-1 and TRBJ2-5, with 9 bases aligning to TRBD2. From germline, CDR1 is SQVTM and CDR2 ANQGSEA. This CDR3 contains 14 residues. V was pared by 6 bases and J by 2 bases, with 7 bases of the junction left unmatched. The CDR3: CSVRLAVSQETQYF. As DNA, the CDR3 is TGCAGCGTCAGACTAGCGGTCTCACAAGAGACCCAGTACTTC.

This chain uses TRBV11-2 with TRBJ1-3; tentative D call: TRBD1 (6 bases). The CDR3 sequence is 15 residues long. The germline V gene has CDR1 SGHAT and CDR2 FQNNGV. Between the trimmed V and J ends, which lost 1 base and 4 bases, there was a span of 11 bases. CDR3 loop: CASSLVMGQGNTIYF. The CDR3 coding sequence is TGTGCCAGCAGCTTAGTGATGGGACAAGGAAACACCATATATTTT.

This clone was picked up one time. The genes are TRBV6-1 and TRBJ1-5; TRBD1 matches 10 bases. The CDR3 length is 17 residues. Germline trimming cut 4 bases from V and 0 bases from J; bases unmatched to any gene: 6. Germline V CDR1 and CDR2: MNHNS, SASEGT. CDR3 sequence (DNA): TGTGCCAGCAGTGCGGACAGGGGGTGGGATAGCAATCAGCCCCAGCATTTT. Translating gives CASSADRGWDSNQPQHF.

The CDR3 protein is CASSSGEGGNTIYF. DNA of the CDR3: TGCGCCAGCAGCTCCGGGGAGGGAGGAAACACCATATATTTT. The rearrangement joins TRBV5-1 to TRBJ1-3; D remains unclear. V was clipped by 3 bases and J by 4 bases, with 11 bases between them. The length of the CDR3 is 14 residues. Germline V gives CDR1 SGHRS, CDR2 YFSETQ.

The V call is TRBV5-6, the J call TRBJ2-3, with TRBD2 matching 9 bases. V shed 0 bases and J 1 base; nucleotides not matched to a gene: 3. The germline V gene has CDR1 SGHDT and CDR2 YYEEEE. This CDR3 is built from 16 residues. CDR3 amino acids: CASSLGLADRTDTQYF. DNA for the CDR3: TGTGCCAGCAGCTTGGGACTAGCGGACCGCACAGATACGCAGTATTTT.

This clone was observed a handful of times. V is TRBV7-9 and J is TRBJ2-2; the match to TRBD1 covers 7 bases. This CDR3 contains 14 residues. V trimming: 5 bases; J trimming: 4 bases; junction bases outside the gene matches: 4. Germline-derived CDR1 and CDR2 are SEHNR and FQNEAQ (reference sequence). In nucleotides, the CDR3 is TGTGCCAGCAGCACACAGGGGAGCACCGGGGAGCTGTTTTTT. Translating gives CASSTQGSTGELFF. Full variable domain (remainder filled in from reference TRBV7-9 and TRBJ2-2): DTGVSQNPRHKITKRGQNVTFRCDPISEHNRLYWYRQTLGQGPEFLTYFQNEAQLEKSRLLSDRFSAERPKGSFSTLEIQRTEQGDSAMYLCASSTQGSTGELFFGEGSRLTVL.

This clone appeared a single time. This chain joins TRBV5-1 and TRBJ2-7; unclear D gene. The CDR3 has 13 amino acids. The V end lost 0 bases, the J end lost 7 bases, and 11 bases lay between the germline ends. CDR1 SGHRS and CDR2 YFSETQ come from the germline V gene. The CDR3 DNA follows: TGCGCCAGCAGCTTGGGTGTGGTTGAGGAGCAGTACTTC. It translates to CASSLGVVEEQYF.

This clone has a single count. The chain employs TRBV3-1 (or the pseudogene TRBV3-2) and TRBJ1-2; TRBD1 aligns across 7 bases. CDR1 and CDR2 from the germline V gene are LGHDT and YNNKEL (reference sequence). The CDR3 has 17 residues. V lost 1 base and J lost 4; bases outside the gene matches: 12. In DNA form, the CDR3 reads TGTGCCAGCAGCCAAGGGTTGGTAGCAGGGGGGACCTATGGCTACACCTTC. Amino acids: CASSQGLVAGGTYGYTF.

The CDR3 DNA follows: TGCGCCAGCAGCTCGGTGGTAGCGGGGGGGCCTCCCAGGGAGACCCAGTACTTC. Protein product: CASSSVVAGGPPRETQYF. The chain combines TRBV5-1 with TRBJ2-5, with 11 bases lining up with TRBD2. The CDR3 has 18 amino acids. V shed 3 bases and J 5 bases; nucleotides not matched to a gene: 15. CDR1 SGHRS and CDR2 YFSETQ come from the germline V gene.

V and J are TRBV9 and TRBJ1-5; D gene unclear. Per the germline V gene, CDR1 is SGDLS and CDR2 is YYNGEE. V shed 3 bases and J shed 6 bases, with 10 bases lying between them. The CDR3 has 13 amino acids. CDR3 sequence: CASSAGDSQPQHF. In nucleotides, the CDR3 is TGTGCCAGCAGCGCCGGGGATTCTCAGCCCCAGCATTTT.

V gene TRBV15 combines with J gene TRBJ2-7; 8 nucleotides align to TRBD1. Trimming at V came to 1 base and at J to 3 bases, leaving 8 bases not matched to a gene. The germline gives CDR1 LNHNV, CDR2 YYDKDF (reference sequence). The CDR3 contains 16 residues. CDR3 bases: TGTGCCACCAGCAGAGGTCAGGGGACAGGAAACTACGAGCAGTACTTC. Translating gives CATSRGQGTGNYEQYF.